These 20 T cell receptor beta chains originate from one sample sequenced in a study of CD4+ T cells in melanoma. Measured with immunoSEQ multiplex PCR; TCRdb has only the in-frame clones, and not every one. The table has about 6,600 clones, approximately 69% seen once. Sequenced: cells from a culture (not recorded whether cultured in vitro). These receptor sequences come from a human donor with melanoma.

The chain recombines TRBV9 with TRBJ2-1; D is possibly TRBD2 (5 bases). From germline, CDR1 is SGDLS and CDR2 YYNGEE. Between the trimmed V and J ends, which lost 0 bases and 6 bases, there was a span of 13 bases. This CDR3 comprises 15 residues. CDR3 region: CASSVVEVAGNEQFF. The CDR3 coding sequence is TGTGCCAGCAGCGTAGTGGAAGTGGCGGGCAATGAGCAGTTCTTC. Supplemented by reference TRBV9 and TRBJ2-1, the full variable domain reads DSGVTQTPKHLITATGQRVTLRCSPRSGDLSVYWYQQSLDQGLQFLIQYYNGEERAKGNILERFSAQQFPDLHSELNLSSLELGDSALYFCASSVVEVAGNEQFFGPGTRLTVL.

The chain recombines TRBV18 with TRBJ2-5, with D unresolved. This CDR3 has 13 residues. Germline lookup yields CDR1 KGHSH and CDR2 LQKENI. V dropped 3 bases and J dropped 1 base, with 6 bases sitting between them. CDR3 DNA sequence: TGTGCCAGCTCACCTTCCGCCCAAGAGACCCAGTACTTC. As protein: CASSPSAQETQYF.

The V call is TRBV19, the J call TRBJ1-5, with D perhaps TRBD1 (6 bases). Germline CDR1 LNHDA, CDR2 SQIVND (reference sequence). The V end was cut by 5 bases, the J end by 5 bases, with 13 bases between. CDR3 length: 14 amino acids. The DNA for the CDR3 is TGTGCCAGTAGTGGCAGGGGAAAGGATCAGCCCCAGCATTTT. Protein sequence: CASSGRGKDQPQHF.

This clone was counted between two and nine times. This sequence joins TRBV4-1 and TRBJ1-2; a possible D gene is TRBD1 (6 bases). The germline V gene encodes CDR1 MGHRA and CDR2 YSYEKL. The germline V and J ends were trimmed by 0 bases and 2 bases, with 19 bases remaining between them. CDR3 length: 18 residues. The CDR3 DNA sequence: TGCGCCAGCAGCCAAGATGTAGGCGGCTATAGGGGGAACTATGGCTACACCTTC. It codes for CASSQDVGGYRGNYGYTF.

The chain combines TRBV5-8 with TRBJ1-4; possibly TRBD1 for D (5 bases). The CDR3 is made up of 14 amino acids. Germline CDR1 SGHTS, CDR2 YDEGEE. Trimming stripped 7 bases from V and 3 bases from J, with 13 bases between. The CDR3 region has the DNA TGTGCCAGCGGCCTCGGGACGGCTAATGAAAAACTGTTTTTT. Translating it yields CASGLGTANEKLFF. The full variable domain, rest sourced from reference TRBV5-8 and TRBJ1-4, is EAGVTQSPTHLIKTRGQQATLRCSPISGHTSVYWYQQALGLGLQFLLWYDEGEERNRGNFPPRFSGRQFPNYSSELNVNALELEDSALYLCASGLGTANEKLFFGSGTQLSVL.

This clone showed up just once. The V gene is TRBV18, the J gene TRBJ1-2; D is perhaps TRBD1 (6 bases). CDR1 and CDR2 from the germline V gene are KGHSH and LQKENI. The CDR3 extends over 15 amino acids. The V end lost 3 bases, the J end lost 8 bases, and 19 bases lay between the germline ends. CDR3 bases: TGTGCCAGCTCACCCATGGTTACGGGGGGCGACGGCTACACCTTC. Its protein product is CASSPMVTGGDGYTF.

The rearrangement joins TRBV11-2 to TRBJ1-1, with TRBD1 as a possible D gene (6 bases). CDR3 length equals 14 residues. The V end lost 4 bases, the J end lost 0 bases, and 9 bases lay between the germline ends. Germline V lookup: CDR1 SGHAT, CDR2 FQNNGV. This chain's CDR3 is CASSWDTLNTEAFF. The CDR3 DNA reads TGTGCCAGCAGCTGGGACACCCTGAACACTGAAGCTTTCTTT.

This chain uses TRBV19 with TRBJ2-5; perhaps TRBD2 as D (5 bases). Deletions cut 4 bases from V and 5 bases from J, with 20 bases between. Germline V gene data show CDR1 as LNHDA and CDR2 as SQIVND (reference sequence). CDR3 length: 16 amino acids. CDR3 in amino acids: CASSTQPGLPGETQYF. In DNA form, the CDR3 reads TGTGCCAGTAGTACTCAACCAGGACTCCCGGGTGAGACCCAGTACTTC.

This clone was recorded a few times. This sequence joins TRBV19 and TRBJ2-5; TRBD2 aligns across 10 bases. V shed 5 bases, J shed 5 bases, and the junction held 8 bases outside the gene matches. Germline V lookup: CDR1 LNHDA, CDR2 SQIVND (reference sequence). The CDR3 consists of 15 residues. For the CDR3, the DNA is TGTGCCAGTAGTCCCACAGCGGGGGGGCTGGAGACCCAGTACTTC. Translated: CASSPTAGGLETQYF.

The chain employs TRBV6-5 and TRBJ2-7; 7 nucleotides align to TRBD1. V lost 4 bases to trimming and J lost 6 bases; unmatched junction nucleotides: 12. This CDR3 contains 15 residues. Germline CDR1 MNHEY, CDR2 SVGAGI. Written as DNA, the CDR3 is TGTGCCAGCAGTTCAACCTGGACAGGCGGGCTCGAGCAGTACTTC. Translated, it gives CASSSTWTGGLEQYF.

The chain couples TRBV7-2 to TRBJ1-3; D possibly corresponds to TRBD1 (6 bases). The V end lost 4 bases, the J end lost 4 bases, and 11 bases lay between the germline ends. The CDR3 has 14 residues. Germline CDR1 and CDR2: SGHTA and FQGNSA. Here the CDR3 reads CASSSGGRGNTIYF. CDR3 DNA sequence: TGTGCCAGCAGCTCCGGGGGCAGGGGAAACACCATATATTTT. Combining the CDR3 with reference TRBV7-2 and TRBJ1-3 gives the whole variable domain GAGVSQSPSNKVTEKGKDVELRCDPISGHTALYWYRQSLGQGLEFLIYFQGNSAPDKSGLPSDRFSAERTGGSVSTLTIQRTQQEDSAVYLCASSSGGRGNTIYFGEGSWLTVV.

This clone was recorded a few times. V gene TRBV7-2 combines with J gene TRBJ2-1; TRBD2 matches 15 bases. The CDR3 loop spans 15 amino acids. The germline gives CDR1 SGHTA, CDR2 FQGNSA. The V gene end was trimmed by 6 bases and the J gene end by 5 bases; junction bases not matched to a gene: 2. In DNA form, the CDR3 reads TGTGCCAGCAGGGGACTAGCGGGGGGAAACAATGAGCAGTTCTTC. Translating gives CASRGLAGGNNEQFF. The entire variable domain, with the rest obtained from reference TRBV7-2 and TRBJ2-1, is as follows: GAGVSQSPSNKVTEKGKDVELRCDPISGHTALYWYRQSLGQGLEFLIYFQGNSAPDKSGLPSDRFSAERTGGSVSTLTIQRTQQEDSAVYLCASRGLAGGNNEQFFGPGTRLTVL.

The CDR3 is CASSFLTAYEQYF. In DNA form, the CDR3 reads TGCGCCAGCAGCTTTTTAACAGCCTACGAGCAGTACTTC. V gene TRBV5-1 combines with J gene TRBJ2-7; D uncertain. CDR3 length: 13 amino acids. Trimming shortened V by 2 bases and J by 2 bases, and 8 bases separated the two germline ends. Germline CDR1 reads SGHRS; CDR2 reads YFSETQ.

The chain links TRBV7-2 to TRBJ1-5, with a possible D match to TRBD1 (5 bases). The CDR3 spans 14 residues. Germline V lookup: CDR1 SGHTA, CDR2 FQGNSA. V lost 2 bases and J 6 bases, leaving 11 bases between the germline ends. CDR3 coding DNA: TGTGCCAGCAGCTTACTAGGGGCGGGTCAGCCCCAGCATTTT. Its protein product is CASSLLGAGQPQHF.

This chain's CDR3 is CASSSRWDGHAYEQYF. The CDR3 region has the DNA TGTGCCAGCAGTTCCCGTTGGGACGGGCACGCCTACGAGCAGTACTTC. The chain joins TRBV28 to TRBJ2-7; D may correspond to TRBD1 or TRBD2 (5 bases each). Trimming left V 4 bases short and J 2 bases short, with 18 bases between. This CDR3 is built from 16 residues. Germline CDR1 and CDR2: MDHEN and SYDVKM. Together with reference TRBV28 and TRBJ2-7, the CDR3 gives the full variable domain: DVKVTQSSRYLVKRTGEKVFLECVQDMDHENMFWYRQDPGLGLRLIYFSYDVKMKEKGDIPEGYSVSREKKERFSLILESASTNQTSMYLCASSSRWDGHAYEQYFGPGTRLTVT.

This clone came up a few times. The sample contains more than one DNA sequence encoding this CDR3. The chain is built from TRBV10-3 and TRBJ2-2, with 8 bases lining up with TRBD1. V was clipped by 6 bases and J by 5 bases; unmatched bases: 5. Germline CDR1 and CDR2: ENHRY and SYGVKD. The CDR3 extends over 14 amino acids. The DNA of the CDR3 is TGTGCCATCAGGCGCCAGGGGGCAACCGGGGAGCTGTTTTTT. Amino acid sequence: CAIRRQGATGELFF.

The rearrangement uses TRBV2 and TRBJ2-3; D may be TRBD1 (5 bases). CDR3 size: 14 residues. The V end was cut by 4 bases, the J end by 3 bases, with 11 bases between. The V gene's germline CDR1 is SNHLY and CDR2 FYNNEI. The CDR3 reads CASSGGRATDTQYF. The CDR3 DNA is TGTGCCAGCAGTGGAGGCAGGGCGACAGATACGCAGTATTTT.

The chain carries TRBV2 and TRBJ1-4; 7 positions match TRBD1. CDR1 and CDR2 (germline): SNHLY, FYNNEI. CDR3 length equals 17 residues. The V segment lost 5 bases and the J segment 0 bases; nucleotides outside the gene matches: 9. The CDR3 DNA reads TGTGCCAGCAGTACCGACAGGGATGCAACAACTAATGAAAAACTGTTTTTT. It codes for CASSTDRDATTNEKLFF.

This chain uses TRBV4-1 with TRBJ1-3; D not certain. The germline V gene encodes CDR1 MGHRA and CDR2 YSYEKL. The ends were cut back, 4 bases at V and 0 bases at J, with 19 bases in the middle. The CDR3 length is 18 residues. The CDR3 loop reads CASSLRSGVTDSGNTIYF. The CDR3 DNA sequence: TGCGCCAGCAGCCTCCGAAGCGGGGTCACGGACTCTGGAAACACCATATATTTT.

The gene calls are TRBV5-4 and TRBJ2-1; 7 bases are a match to TRBD2. This CDR3 region has 15 residues. V shed 0 bases, J shed 4 bases, and the junction held 4 bases outside the gene matches. The germline V gene encodes CDR1 SGHNT and CDR2 YYREEE (reference sequence). The CDR3 region has the DNA TGTGCCAGCAGCTTGGGCGGGGGAGGTTACAATGAGCAGTTCTTC. This translates into CASSLGGGGYNEQFF. Supplemented by reference TRBV5-4 and TRBJ2-1, the full variable domain reads ETGVTQSPTHLIKTRGQQVTLRCSSQSGHNTVSWYQQALGQGPQFIFQYYREEENGRGNFPPRFSGLQFPNYSSELNVNALELDDSALYLCASSLGGGGYNEQFFGPGTRLTVL.